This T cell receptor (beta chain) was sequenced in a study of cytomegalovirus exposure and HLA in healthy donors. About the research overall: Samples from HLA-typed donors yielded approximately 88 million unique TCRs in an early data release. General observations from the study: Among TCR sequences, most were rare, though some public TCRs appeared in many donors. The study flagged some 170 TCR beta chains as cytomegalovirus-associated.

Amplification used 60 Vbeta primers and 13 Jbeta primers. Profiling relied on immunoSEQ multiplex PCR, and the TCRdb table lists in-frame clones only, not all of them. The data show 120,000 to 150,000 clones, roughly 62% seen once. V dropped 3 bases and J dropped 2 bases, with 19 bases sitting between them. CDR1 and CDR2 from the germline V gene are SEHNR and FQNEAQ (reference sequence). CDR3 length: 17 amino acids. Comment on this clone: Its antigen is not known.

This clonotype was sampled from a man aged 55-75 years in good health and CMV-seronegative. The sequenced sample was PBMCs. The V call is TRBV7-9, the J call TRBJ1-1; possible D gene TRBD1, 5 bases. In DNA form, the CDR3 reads TGTGCCAGCAGCTTTTATCCCGTCAGGCAGGGCAACACTGAAGCTTTCTTT. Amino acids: CASSFYPVRQGNTEAFF.